This T cell receptor beta chain appears in the sequencing data of a study of PD-L1 blockade in urothelial cancer. Study observations and caveats: Durable benefit accompanied greater 3-week expansion of tumor-associated blood clones.

Sequencing used immunoSEQ multiplex PCR; TCRdb keeps in-frame clones, though not all of them. The sample carries some 120,000 clones, about 81% recorded once. Notes on this clone: Its antigen is currently unknown.

V lost 2 bases and J lost 4; bases outside the gene matches: 10. Germline V gives CDR1 LGHNA, CDR2 YNFKEQ. CDR3 size: 16 residues. Specified time point: pretreatment peripheral blood. Pretreatment and on-treatment samples were taken, numbering 1 to 8 per patient. The source was PBMCs, collected around atezolizumab (anti-PD-L1) treatment. The sequence was collected from a man aged 50 or older with urothelial cancer. The gene calls are TRBV4-2 and TRBJ2-7; TRBD2 matches at 8 bases. This CDR3 is CASSQLGVAGRYEQYF. Written as DNA, the CDR3 is TGTGCCAGCAGCCAACTGGGGGTAGCGGGACGATACGAGCAGTACTTC.